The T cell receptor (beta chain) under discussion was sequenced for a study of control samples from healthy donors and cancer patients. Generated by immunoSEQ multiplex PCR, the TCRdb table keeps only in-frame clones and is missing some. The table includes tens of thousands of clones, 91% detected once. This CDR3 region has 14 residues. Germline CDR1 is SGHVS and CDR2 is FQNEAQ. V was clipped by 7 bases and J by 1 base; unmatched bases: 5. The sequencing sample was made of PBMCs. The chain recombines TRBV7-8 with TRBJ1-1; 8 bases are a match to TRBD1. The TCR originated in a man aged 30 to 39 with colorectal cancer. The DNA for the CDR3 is TGTGCCAGCATCTGGGGGACAGGGAACACTGAAGCTTTCTTT. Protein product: CASIWGTGNTEAFF.